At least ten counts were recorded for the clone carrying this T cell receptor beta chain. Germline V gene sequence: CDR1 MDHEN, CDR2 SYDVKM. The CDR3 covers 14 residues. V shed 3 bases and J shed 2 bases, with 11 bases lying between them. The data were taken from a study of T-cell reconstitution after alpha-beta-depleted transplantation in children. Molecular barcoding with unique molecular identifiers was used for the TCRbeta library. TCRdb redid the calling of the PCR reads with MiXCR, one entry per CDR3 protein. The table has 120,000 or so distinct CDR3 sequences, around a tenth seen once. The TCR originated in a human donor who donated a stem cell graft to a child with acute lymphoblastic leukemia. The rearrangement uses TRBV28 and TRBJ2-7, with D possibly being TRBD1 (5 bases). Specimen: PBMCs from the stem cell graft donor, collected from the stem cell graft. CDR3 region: CASSLGRLAYEQYF. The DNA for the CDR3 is TGTGCCAGCAGTTTGGGGCGCCTGGCCTACGAGCAGTACTTC. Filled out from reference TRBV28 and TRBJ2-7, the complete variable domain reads DVKVTQSSRYLVKRTGEKVFLECVQDMDHENMFWYRQDPGLGLRLIYFSYDVKMKEKGDIPEGYSVSREKKERFSLILESASTNQTSMYLCASSLGRLAYEQYFGPGTRLTVT.